This T cell receptor beta chain was recovered during a study of blood T cell repertoires in COVID-19. At the level of the study: Sources were T cells, B-cell-depleted T cells, or PBMCs; the material itself was cDNA or gDNA.

Trimming took 0 bases from V and 10 from J; bases not matched to a gene: 4. CDR1 is MNHEY, CDR2 SVGAGI, per germline. The CDR3 runs 15 residues. In the authors' methods: Amplifying reference gene primers gave estimates of nucleated cell counts. Profiled with immunoSEQ multiplex PCR; TCRdb holds only in-frame clones, not every one. V and J calls and clone size are those listed in that table; D and trimming were worked out from the DNA. This table holds some 100,000 clones, around 85% found once. This sequence joins TRBV6-5 and TRBJ1-6, with 9 positions matching TRBD1. Material for sequencing was peripheral blood. The source is a man older than 75 with active or convalescent COVID-19. The CDR3 here is CASSYSGTGRSPLHF. In DNA form, the CDR3 reads TGTGCCAGCAGTTACTCGGGGACAGGGAGGTCACCCCTCCACTTT.